This T cell receptor (beta chain) was observed in a study of post-analysis software for immune sequencing data. Study-wide context: The cohort encompassed relapsing-remitting, secondary progressive and progressive-relapsing multiple sclerosis disease courses. Study outcomes and limitations: Controls' normalized Chao1 diversity significantly exceeded that of multiple sclerosis patients. With TRBV5-6, TRBV5-1 and TRBV20-1 included, roughly five TRBV segments were more frequent in patients than in controls. Analysis by F measure revealed that same-batch samples clustered strongly together.

Germline V gene data show CDR1 as ENHRY and CDR2 as SYGVKD. The V and J ends lost 4 bases and 2 bases respectively, with 5 bases between them. The length of the CDR3 is 12 residues. In its sample, this clonotype was seen many times. The antigen is not known. Each TCR beta cDNA library carried unique molecular identifiers. Input populations of about 0.9 to 10 million T cells gave rise to some 500,000 cDNA molecules. TCRdb called the PCR reads again in MiXCR, with one record for every CDR3 protein. This table has 380,000 or so distinct CDR3 sequences, 30% to 45% appearing once. Specimen: blood. V usage is TRBV10-3 and J usage is TRBJ1-1, with D unresolved. The TCR originated in a girl between 10 and 17 years old with multiple sclerosis. In DNA, the CDR3 is TGTGCCATCAGTGTTCGAAACACTGAAGCTTTCTTT. Translation: CAISVRNTEAFF.